This T cell receptor beta chain derives from a study of shared clonotypes between healthy human individuals. Researchers partitioned CD4+ cells into CD45RA+ naive and CD45RA-negative memory subsets. With regard to this clone: Its antigen is not identified. Within the sample, other DNA sequences also encode this same CDR3.

Overall study results and limits: Incomplete sequencing of sorted subsets was indicated by rarefaction despite large depth. Generally, estimated richness proved larger in naive subsets than it did in memory subsets. Unshared clonotypes carried lower generation probabilities than those common to all four donors.

The CDR3 is made up of 11 amino acids. Germline-derived CDR1 and CDR2 are MNHEY and SVGAGI. Trimming shortened V by 2 bases and J by 8 bases, and 6 bases separated the two germline ends. The protocol was immunoSEQ multiplex PCR, while the TCRdb copy is restricted to in-frame clones and leaves out a portion. The repertoire consists of over a million clones, with 95% to 99% occurring once and the leading ten covering 0.4% to 0.55%. The TCR sequence derives from a young man in good health. The gene calls are TRBV6-5 and TRBJ2-5; D is unresolved. Sequencing was performed on naive CD4+ T cells sorted from blood. The sample's subset: CD45RA+ positively selected. In DNA, the CDR3 is TGTGCCAGCAGTTACCTAGGAACCCAGTACTTC. As protein: CASSYLGTQYF.